A selection of T cell receptor beta chains follows, all from one sample in a study of blood T cell repertoires in COVID-19. Clones were read by immunoSEQ multiplex PCR, and TCRdb kept only the in-frame ones, dropping some. The sample holds 250,000 to 350,000 clones, about 88% seen once. Sample: PBMCs or T cells enriched from blood (not recorded which). These receptors were collected from a man aged 60 to 69 who had recovered from COVID-19. The CDR3 runs from the conserved cysteine through the conserved F or W.

V gene,J gene,CDR3 protein
TRBV2,TRBJ1-2,CASSEYRGKINYGYTF
TRBV19,TRBJ2-7,CASSTIAGGHYEQYF
TRBV14,TRBJ2-7,CASSQDPELISYEQYF
TRBV15,TRBJ1-1,CATSRDLGGLANEAFF
TRBV2,TRBJ2-2,CASSPGGYTGELFF
TRBV25-1,TRBJ1-4,CASSEGSRGEKLFF
TRBV4-1,TRBJ1-1,CASSQVGYGVGTEAFF
TRBV3-1/TRBV3-2,TRBJ2-7,CASSQSSTIGQYF
TRBV3-1/TRBV3-2,TRBJ1-3,CASSQRYTIYF
TRBV7-6,TRBJ2-7,CASSLTSRGGEQYF
TRBV18,TRBJ2-7,CASSPTDYEQYF